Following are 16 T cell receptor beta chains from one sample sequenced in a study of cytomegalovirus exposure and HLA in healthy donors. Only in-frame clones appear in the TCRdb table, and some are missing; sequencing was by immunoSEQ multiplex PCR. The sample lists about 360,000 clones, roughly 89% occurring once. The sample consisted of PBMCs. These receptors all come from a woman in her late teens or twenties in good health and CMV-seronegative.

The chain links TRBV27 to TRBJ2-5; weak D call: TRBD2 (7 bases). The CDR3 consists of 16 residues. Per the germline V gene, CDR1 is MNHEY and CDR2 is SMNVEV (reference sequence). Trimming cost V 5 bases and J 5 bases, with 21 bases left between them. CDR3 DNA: TGTGCCAGCAGTCCCGAGGAGGGGGGGATTAGCGAGACCCAGTACTTC. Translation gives CASSPEEGGISETQYF.

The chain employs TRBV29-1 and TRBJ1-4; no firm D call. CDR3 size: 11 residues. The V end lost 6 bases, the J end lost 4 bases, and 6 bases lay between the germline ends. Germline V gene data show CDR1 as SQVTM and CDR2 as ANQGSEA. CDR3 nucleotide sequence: TGCAGCGTGAGACATAATGAAAAACTGTTTTTT. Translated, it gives CSVRHNEKLFF.

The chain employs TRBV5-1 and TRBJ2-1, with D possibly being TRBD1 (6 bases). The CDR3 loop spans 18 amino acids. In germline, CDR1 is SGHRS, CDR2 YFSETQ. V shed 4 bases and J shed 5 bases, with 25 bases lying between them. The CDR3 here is CASSPYVGNRVGNNEQFF. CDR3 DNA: TGCGCCAGCAGCCCCTACGTTGGCAACAGGGTTGGTAACAATGAGCAGTTCTTC.

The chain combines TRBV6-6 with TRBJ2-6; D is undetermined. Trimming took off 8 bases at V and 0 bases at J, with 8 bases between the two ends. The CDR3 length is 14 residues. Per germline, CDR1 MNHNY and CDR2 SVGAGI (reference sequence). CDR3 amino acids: CASLKLSGANVLTF. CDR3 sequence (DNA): TGTGCCAGCTTAAAACTCTCTGGGGCCAACGTCCTGACTTTC.

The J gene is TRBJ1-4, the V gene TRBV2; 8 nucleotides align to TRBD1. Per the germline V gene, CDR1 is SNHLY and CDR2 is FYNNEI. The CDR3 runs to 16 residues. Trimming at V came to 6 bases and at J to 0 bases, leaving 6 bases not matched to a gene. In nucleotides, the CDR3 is TGTGCCAGCAGGAGGGACAGGACTGCAACTAATGAAAAACTGTTTTTT. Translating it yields CASRRDRTATNEKLFF.

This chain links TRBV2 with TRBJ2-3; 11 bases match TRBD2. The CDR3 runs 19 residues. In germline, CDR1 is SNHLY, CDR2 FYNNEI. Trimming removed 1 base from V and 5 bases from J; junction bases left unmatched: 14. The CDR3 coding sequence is TGTGCCAGCAGTGAAGGGGGCACTAGCGGGAGCCCGTGGATAGATACGCAGTATTTT. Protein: CASSEGGTSGSPWIDTQYF.

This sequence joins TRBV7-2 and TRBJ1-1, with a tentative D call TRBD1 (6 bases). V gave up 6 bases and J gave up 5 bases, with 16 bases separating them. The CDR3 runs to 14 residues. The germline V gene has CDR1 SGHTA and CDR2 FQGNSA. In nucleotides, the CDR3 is TGTGCCAGCAGTTACCGACAGGCCGGGACTGAAGCTTTCTTT. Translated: CASSYRQAGTEAFF.

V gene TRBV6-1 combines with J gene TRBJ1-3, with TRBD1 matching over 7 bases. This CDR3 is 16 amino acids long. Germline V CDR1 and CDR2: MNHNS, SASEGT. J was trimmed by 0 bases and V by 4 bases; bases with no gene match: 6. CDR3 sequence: CASSGQGRASGNTIYF. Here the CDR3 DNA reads TGTGCCAGCAGTGGACAGGGAAGGGCCTCTGGAAACACCATATATTTT.

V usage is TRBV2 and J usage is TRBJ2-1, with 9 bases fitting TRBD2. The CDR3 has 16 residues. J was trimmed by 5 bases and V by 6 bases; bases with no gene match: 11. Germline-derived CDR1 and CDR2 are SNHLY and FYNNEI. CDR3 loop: CASSRNLAGLNNEQFF. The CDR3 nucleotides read TGTGCCAGCAGCCGCAATCTAGCGGGATTAAACAATGAGCAGTTCTTC.

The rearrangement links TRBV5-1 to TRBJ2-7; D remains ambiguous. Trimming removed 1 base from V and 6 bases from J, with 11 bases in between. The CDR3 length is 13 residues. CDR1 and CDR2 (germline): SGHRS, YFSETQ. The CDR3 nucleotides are TGCGCCAGCAGCTTGAAAACTCGTGGCGAGCAGTACTTC. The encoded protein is CASSLKTRGEQYF.

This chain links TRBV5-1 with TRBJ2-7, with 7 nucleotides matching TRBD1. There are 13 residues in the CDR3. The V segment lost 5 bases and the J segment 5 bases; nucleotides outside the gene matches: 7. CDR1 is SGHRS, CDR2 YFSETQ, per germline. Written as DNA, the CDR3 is TGCGCCAGCAGGGTCACAGGGGCCGACGAGCAGTACTTC. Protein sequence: CASRVTGADEQYF. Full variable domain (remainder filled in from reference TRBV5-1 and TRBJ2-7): KAGVTQTPRYLIKTRGQQVTLSCSPISGHRSVSWYQQTPGQGLQFLFEYFSETQRNKGNFPGRFSGRQFSNSRSEMNVSTLELGDSALYLCASRVTGADEQYFGPGTRLTVT.

The CDR3 protein is CASSRNTGGDRGRNYEQYF. Here the CDR3 DNA reads TGTGCCAGCAGCCGCAACACCGGAGGGGACAGGGGCAGGAACTACGAGCAGTACTTC. The genes are TRBV11-2 and TRBJ2-7, with TRBD1 identical over 10 bases. Germline assignment: CDR1 SGHAT and CDR2 FQNNGV. The CDR3 is 19 amino acids. V was pared by 5 bases and J by 3 bases, with 19 bases of the junction left unmatched.

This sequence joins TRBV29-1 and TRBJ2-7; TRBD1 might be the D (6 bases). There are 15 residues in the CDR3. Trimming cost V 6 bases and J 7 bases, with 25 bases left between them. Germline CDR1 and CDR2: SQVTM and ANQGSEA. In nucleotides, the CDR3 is TGCAGCGTCTTAAGCCCGGGACGGACAGAGAGAGAGCAGTACTTC. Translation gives CSVLSPGRTEREQYF.

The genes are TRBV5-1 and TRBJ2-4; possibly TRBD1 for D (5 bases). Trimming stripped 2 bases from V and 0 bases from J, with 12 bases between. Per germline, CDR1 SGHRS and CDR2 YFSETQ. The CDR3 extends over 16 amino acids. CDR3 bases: TGCGCCAGCAGCTTAAGGGGCGACCTAGCCAAAAACATTCAGTACTTC. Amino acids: CASSLRGDLAKNIQYF.

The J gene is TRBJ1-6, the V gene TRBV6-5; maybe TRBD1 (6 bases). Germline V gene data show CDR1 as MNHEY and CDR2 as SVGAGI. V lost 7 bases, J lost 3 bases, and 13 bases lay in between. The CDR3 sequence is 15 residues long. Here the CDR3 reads CASTYQGSYNSPLHF. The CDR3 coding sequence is TGTGCCAGCACCTACCAGGGGAGCTATAATTCACCCCTCCACTTT.

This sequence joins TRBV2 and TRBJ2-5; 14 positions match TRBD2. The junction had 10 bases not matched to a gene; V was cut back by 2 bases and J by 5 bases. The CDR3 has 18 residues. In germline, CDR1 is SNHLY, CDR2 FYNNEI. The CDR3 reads CASSEPRGTSGSGETQYF. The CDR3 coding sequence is TGTGCCAGCAGTGAACCTAGGGGGACTAGCGGGAGCGGCGAGACCCAGTACTTC.